This T cell receptor beta chain was observed in a study of blood T cell repertoires in COVID-19. Study as a whole: PBMCs, B-cell-depleted T cells, or T cells were the source of the cDNA or gDNA that made up the material.

Recruitment covered over 20 US areas and drew participants whose ages spanned 18 to 89 years. The study assigned cohorts using participant-reported clinical history. The data were produced by immunoSEQ multiplex PCR, yet TCRdb's version contains in-frame clones alone and is incomplete. The repertoire holds approximately 300,000 clones, with over 75% as singletons. Material: PBMCs or T cells enriched from blood (not recorded which). The clonotype originates from a man aged 25 to 40 who had recovered from COVID-19.

CDR3 DNA sequence: TGTGCCAGCAGTTTATCAGGGCCTGGGCGCACTGAAGCTTTCTTT. Encoded protein: CASSLSGPGRTEAFF. This chain connects TRBV28 to TRBJ1-1, with a weak D call TRBD1 (5 bases). The CDR3 has 15 amino acids. V was trimmed by 1 base and J by 4 bases, leaving 13 bases between them. CDR1 is MDHEN and CDR2 is SYDVKM in the germline V gene.